These 2 T cell receptor beta chains were sequenced from one sample in a study of blood T cells in healthy people across ages (dated by TCRdb to between 2014 and 2017). The library was generated by 5' RACE. For sequencing, an Illumina HiSeq 2500 was employed. A second PCR of about 6 to 11 cycles was run with a J-beta primer mix and a sample-barcoded 5' primer. TCRdb applied fastp at Q25 and MiXCR to the public reads, then kept only in-frame beta chains. Rows merge per CDR3 protein into single entries with the most common DNA and genes. This sample comprises about 1.4 million distinct CDR3 sequences, 45% to 70% of them detected only once. 6.5% to 8.5% of the sample rests with the top ten. The sequenced material came from blood. The receptors derive from a man between 18 and 29 years old in good health.

This sequence joins TRBV20-1 and TRBJ1-1, with TRBD1 identical over 9 bases. V was pared by 5 bases and J by 3 bases, with 7 bases of the junction left unmatched. The CDR3 has 14 residues. Germline V CDR1 and CDR2: DFQATT, SNEGSKA (reference sequence). This chain's CDR3 is CSAPQGQGYTEAFF. CDR3 DNA sequence: TGCAGTGCTCCCCAAGGACAGGGGTACACTGAAGCTTTCTTT.

The J gene is TRBJ2-5, the V gene TRBV6-2 or TRBV6-3; no clear D gene. Trimming shortened V by 3 bases and J by 2 bases, and 13 bases separated the two germline ends. The CDR3 runs to 15 residues. Germline CDR1 MNHEY, CDR2 SVGEGT. The CDR3 reads CASSYGIAAQETQYF. The CDR3 nucleotides are TGTGCCAGCAGTTATGGAATAGCAGCACAAGAGACCCAGTACTTC.